The 9 T cell receptor beta chains in this list originate from one sample, sequenced in a study of T cell responses to AZD1222 COVID-19 vaccine. Sequenced by immunoSEQ multiplex PCR; TCRdb stores in-frame clones only, minus some. Among approximately 80,000 clones listed, 80% to 90% were seen once. Here the sequenced sample was peripheral blood, taken 28 days after the second AZD1222 dose. The origin of the receptors is an adult who received the AZD1222 COVID-19 vaccine.

J is TRBJ2-7 and V is TRBV1; TRBD1 was called by the table and not checked on the DNA. TRBV1 is noted as a pseudogene. This CDR3 is built from 16 residues. Here the CDR3 reads CTSSCPSGTGAYEQYF. In DNA, the CDR3 is TGCACCAGCAGTTGCCCCTCCGGGACAGGGGCCTACGAGCAGTACTTC.

The chain carries TRBV28 and TRBJ1-1, with 9 bases that match TRBD1. CDR1 and CDR2 (germline): MDHEN, SYDVKM. Trimming removed 6 bases from V and 1 base from J; junction bases left unmatched: 6. CDR3 length: 15 residues. CDR3 in DNA: TGTGCCAGCAGGAAGAGACAGGGGGAGAACACTGAAGCTTTCTTT. This encodes CASRKRQGENTEAFF.

The chain is built from TRBV29-1 and TRBJ1-1; D might be TRBD1 (6 bases). The V gene lost 6 bases and the J gene lost 1 base, with 12 bases spanning the gap. Germline values: CDR1 SQVTM, CDR2 ANQGSEA. The CDR3 totals 13 residues. CDR3 DNA: TGCAGCGTAAAAAGGGGGGGGAACACTGAAGCTTTCTTT. Its translation: CSVKRGGNTEAFF.

The gene calls are TRBV5-1 and TRBJ1-2; D might be TRBD1 (6 bases). Germline V gene data show CDR1 as SGHRS and CDR2 as YFSETQ. The CDR3 extends over 12 amino acids. V lost 2 bases and J 6 bases, leaving 8 bases between the germline ends. In nucleotides, the CDR3 is TGCGCCAGCAGCTTAGCAGGGGATGGCTACACCTTC. Translated, it gives CASSLAGDGYTF.

The V gene is TRBV5-5, the J gene TRBJ2-3, with 8 bases lining up with TRBD2. CDR1 SGHKS and CDR2 YYEKEE come from the germline V gene (reference sequence). With 5 bases clipped from V and 1 base from J, the junction kept 18 bases outside the gene matches. The CDR3 length is 19 residues. The CDR3 DNA is TGTGCCAGCAGTTTGAAAACCCTCGGGGGGGCCGGAGGCACAGATACGCAGTATTTT. Amino acid sequence: CASSLKTLGGAGGTDTQYF.

The chain joins TRBV7-9 to TRBJ1-2, with a possible D match to TRBD1 (5 bases). In germline, CDR1 is SEHNR, CDR2 FQNEAQ (reference sequence). The CDR3 totals 17 residues. The germline V and J ends were trimmed by 1 base and 1 base, with 16 bases remaining between them. DNA for the CDR3: TGTGCCAGCAGCTTAGTGGGTGGGGCGGCAAATAACTATGGCTACACCTTC. Its translation: CASSLVGGAANNYGYTF.

V is TRBV18 and J is TRBJ1-1; 10 bases fit TRBD1. Per the germline V gene, CDR1 is KGHSH and CDR2 is LQKENI. The CDR3 contains 18 residues. V dropped 4 bases and J dropped 4; count of bases not matched to a gene: 15. The CDR3 DNA reads TGTGCCAGCTCACGGGACAGGGGCGGGCTCCTCTTGGGCACTGAAGCTTTCTTT. Translating it yields CASSRDRGGLLLGTEAFF.

A few counts support this clone. The V gene is TRBV9, the J gene TRBJ2-7; D remains unclear. The CDR3 spans 15 residues. Germline-derived CDR1 and CDR2 are SGDLS and YYNGEE. The ends were cut back, 0 bases at V and 0 bases at J, with 10 bases in the middle. The CDR3 here is CASSVAGDNSYEQYF. CDR3 coding DNA: TGTGCCAGCAGCGTAGCCGGAGACAACTCCTACGAGCAGTACTTC. Full variable domain (remainder filled in from reference TRBV9 and TRBJ2-7): DSGVTQTPKHLITATGQRVTLRCSPRSGDLSVYWYQQSLDQGLQFLIQYYNGEERAKGNILERFSAQQFPDLHSELNLSSLELGDSALYFCASSVAGDNSYEQYFGPGTRLTVT.

The rearrangement uses TRBV6-5 and TRBJ2-5, with 10 bases aligning to TRBD2. After removal of 0 bases from V and 3 bases from J, the junction contained 4 bases not matched to a gene. This CDR3 is 16 amino acids long. CDR1 is MNHEY and CDR2 is SVGAGI in the germline V gene. The CDR3 nucleotides read TGTGCCAGCAGTTACTCTGGGCTAGCGGGGGAAGAGACCCAGTACTTC. Translated, it gives CASSYSGLAGEETQYF.